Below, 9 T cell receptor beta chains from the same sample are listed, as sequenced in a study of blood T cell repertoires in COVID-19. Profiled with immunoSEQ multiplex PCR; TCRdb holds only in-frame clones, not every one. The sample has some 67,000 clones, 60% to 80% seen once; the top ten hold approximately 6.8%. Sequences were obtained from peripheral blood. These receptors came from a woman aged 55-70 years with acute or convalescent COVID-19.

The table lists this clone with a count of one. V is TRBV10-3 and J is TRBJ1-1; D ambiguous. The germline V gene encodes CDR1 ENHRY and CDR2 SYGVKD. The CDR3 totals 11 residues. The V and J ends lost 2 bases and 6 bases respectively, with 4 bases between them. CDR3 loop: CAISEGPEAFF. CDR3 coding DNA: TGTGCCATCAGTGAGGGCCCTGAAGCTTTCTTT.

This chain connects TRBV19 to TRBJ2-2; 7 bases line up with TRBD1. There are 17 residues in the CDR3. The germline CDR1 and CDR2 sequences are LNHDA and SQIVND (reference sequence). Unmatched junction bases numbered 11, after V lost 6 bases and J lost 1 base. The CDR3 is CASRVRGQRLNTGELFF. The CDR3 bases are TGTGCCAGTAGGGTAAGGGGACAGAGGTTGAACACCGGGGAGCTGTTTTTT. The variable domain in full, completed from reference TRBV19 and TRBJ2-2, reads DGGITQSPKYLFRKEGQNVTLSCEQNLNHDAMYWYRQDPGQGLRLIYYSQIVNDFQKGDIAEGYSVSREKKESFPLTVTSAQKNPTAFYLCASRVRGQRLNTGELFFGEGSRLTVL.

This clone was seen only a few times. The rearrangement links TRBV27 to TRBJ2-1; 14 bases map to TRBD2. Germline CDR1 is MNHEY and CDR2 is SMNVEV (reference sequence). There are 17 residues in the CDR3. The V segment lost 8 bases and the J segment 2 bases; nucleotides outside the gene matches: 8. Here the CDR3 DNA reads TGTGCCAGCTCAAGGACTAGCGGGGGGATAACCTACAATGAGCAGTTCTTC. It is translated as CASSRTSGGITYNEQFF.

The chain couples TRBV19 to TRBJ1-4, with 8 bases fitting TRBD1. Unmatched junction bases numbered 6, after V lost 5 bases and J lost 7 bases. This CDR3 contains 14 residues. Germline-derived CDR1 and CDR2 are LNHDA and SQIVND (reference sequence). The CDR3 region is CASSWGQASEKLFF. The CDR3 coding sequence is TGTGCCAGTAGTTGGGGACAGGCCAGTGAAAAACTGTTTTTT. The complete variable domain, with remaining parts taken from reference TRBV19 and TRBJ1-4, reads DGGITQSPKYLFRKEGQNVTLSCEQNLNHDAMYWYRQDPGQGLRLIYYSQIVNDFQKGDIAEGYSVSREKKESFPLTVTSAQKNPTAFYLCASSWGQASEKLFFGSGTQLSVL.

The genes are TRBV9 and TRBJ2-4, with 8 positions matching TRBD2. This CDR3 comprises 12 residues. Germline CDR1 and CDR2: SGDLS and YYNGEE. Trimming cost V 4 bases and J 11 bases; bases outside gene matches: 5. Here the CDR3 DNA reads TGTGCCAGCAGCCGGGGGGGACAACTTCAGTACTTC. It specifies CASSRGGQLQYF.

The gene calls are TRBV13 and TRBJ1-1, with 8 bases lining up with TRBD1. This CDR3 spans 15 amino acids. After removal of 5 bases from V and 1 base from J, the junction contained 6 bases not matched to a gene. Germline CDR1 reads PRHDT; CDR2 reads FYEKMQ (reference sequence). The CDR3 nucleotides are TGTGCCAGCAGCCTCCTAGGACAGGGGAACACTGAAGCTTTCTTT. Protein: CASSLLGQGNTEAFF. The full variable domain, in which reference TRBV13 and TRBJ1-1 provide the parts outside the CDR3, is AAGVIQSPRHLIKEKRETATLKCYPIPRHDTVYWYQQGPGQDPQFLISFYEKMQSDKGSIPDRFSAQQFSDYHSELNMSSLELGDSALYFCASSLLGQGNTEAFFGQGTRLTVV.

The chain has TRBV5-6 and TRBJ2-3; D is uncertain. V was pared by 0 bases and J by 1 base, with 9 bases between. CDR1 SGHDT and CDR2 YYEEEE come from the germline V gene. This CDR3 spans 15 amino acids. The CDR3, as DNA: TGTGCCAGCAGCTTGGGATGGGCCCGCACAGATACGCAGTATTTT. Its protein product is CASSLGWARTDTQYF.

The CDR3 DNA reads as TGTGCCTGGAGAGAACAGGGTCTCTGGGGCTACACCTTC. It encodes CAWREQGLWGYTF. The chain recombines TRBV30 with TRBJ1-2; TRBD1 might be the D (6 bases). Trimming removed 3 bases at V and 8 bases at J, with 16 bases between. This CDR3 contains 13 residues. In germline, CDR1 is GTSNPN, CDR2 SVGIG (reference sequence).

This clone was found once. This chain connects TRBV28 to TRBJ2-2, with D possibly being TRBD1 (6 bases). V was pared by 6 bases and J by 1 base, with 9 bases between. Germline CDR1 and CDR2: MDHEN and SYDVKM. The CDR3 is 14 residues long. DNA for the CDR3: TGTGCCAGCAGGGAACAGGGGAACACCGGGGAGCTGTTTTTT. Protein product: CASREQGNTGELFF.